The T cell receptor (beta chain) described here comes from a study of beta chain features in type 1 diabetes. As every portion of the isolated RNA was reverse transcribed, the sequencing read expressed TCRB transcripts. The assay was immunoSEQ multiplex PCR, and TCRdb's table has in-frame clones only and misses some. In the table there are under 350,000 clones, 14% of which are singletons. The authors obtained over 98% purity in all sorted populations. This clone was counted only a few times. What it binds is not known. The germline V and J ends were trimmed by 3 bases and 7 bases, with 12 bases remaining between them. Looked up from germline, CDR1 is SGHAT and CDR2 is FQNNGV. The CDR3 length is 13 residues. Study observations and caveats: Naive, central memory and regulatory TCRB repertoires appeared more similar among patients than healthy donors. PCR could preferentially amplify shorter templates, alike in patients and controls. Moderately but significantly shorter TCRB CDR3s were found in Type 1 diabetes patients in all four CD4+ subsets. Type 1 diabetes patients showed fewer insertions and more deletions at VDJ junctions.

The source is a young man with type 1 diabetes. The chain has TRBV11-2 and TRBJ1-2; D perhaps matches TRBD1 (6 bases). Sequenced sample: naive CD4+ T cells from blood. This CDR3 is CASSFTGTAGYTF. The CDR3 coding sequence is TGTGCCAGCAGCTTCACAGGGACGGCTGGCTACACCTTC.